This T cell receptor beta chain comes out of a study of T-cell memory formation after mild COVID-19. In TCRdb, the 5' RACE reads were re-called with MiXCR into one record per CDR3 protein. The data contain about 160,000 distinct CDR3 sequences, roughly 28% of them singletons. The CDR3 has 15 residues. V lost 3 bases and J 3 bases, leaving 15 bases between the germline ends. Sequenced sample: PBMCs or a T cell subset sorted from them (not recorded which). The origin of this receptor is an adult woman who had mild COVID-19 (a few samples of this study predate the infection). Cell type and time point are not known. This chain connects TRBV12-3 or TRBV12-4 to TRBJ2-7, with D hard to call. The CDR3 reads CASSFGSIWLYEQYF. The CDR3 DNA reads TGTGCCAGCAGTTTCGGGTCTATCTGGCTCTACGAGCAGTACTTC.